Sequencing of this T cell receptor beta chain was carried out in a study of PD-L1 blockade in urothelial cancer. Clones were read by immunoSEQ multiplex PCR, and TCRdb kept only the in-frame ones, dropping some. The profile shows around 82,000 clones, about four fifths of them singletons. About this clone: Other DNA sequences from this sample encode an identical CDR3 as well.

Time point defined: pretreatment peripheral blood. The patients' disease, urothelial carcinoma, was locally advanced or metastatic. V shed 3 bases and J 5 bases; nucleotides not matched to a gene: 4. This CDR3 is 15 amino acids long. CDR1 is KGHSH, CDR2 LQKENI, per germline. The sequences come from PBMCs, collected around atezolizumab (anti-PD-L1) treatment. The TCR originated in a man in his 60s with urothelial cancer. The rearrangement uses TRBV18 and TRBJ2-1; 10 bases map to TRBD2. The CDR3 coding sequence is TGTGCCAGCTCACCCCTAGCGGGGGACGACAATGAGCAGTTCTTC. Translation gives CASSPLAGDDNEQFF.